The sequence of this T cell receptor (beta chain) was determined in a study of cytomegalovirus exposure and HLA in healthy donors. On the study more broadly: Earlier sequencing of 150 million to 200 million T cells yielded around 120 million unique TCR beta sequences.

Whereas donors were nominally healthy upon sampling, unrecorded immune exposures were probable. 13 Jbeta primers and 60 Vbeta primers were used for the PCR. Clones were read by immunoSEQ multiplex PCR, and TCRdb kept only the in-frame ones, dropping some. The sample lists approximately 190,000 clones, just under 80% occurring once. The sequence derives from a woman in her 30s in good health and CMV-seropositive. Sequencing used PBMCs.

CDR3 sequence (DNA): TGTGCCAGCAGCTTCGGGGTCGGACAGACTGAGAGGTCCTATAATTCACCCCTCCACTTT. Translation gives CASSFGVGQTERSYNSPLHF. The V call is TRBV7-4, the J call TRBJ1-6; tentatively, D is TRBD1 (6 bases). CDR1 and CDR2 (germline): SGHVT, SQSDAQ. The CDR3 spans 20 residues. The ends were cut back, 3 bases at V and 1 base at J, with 22 bases in the middle.